This is a list of T cell receptor beta chains from one sample in a study of blood T cell repertoires in COVID-19. Repertoires were generated with immunoSEQ multiplex PCR, while TCRdb's copy carries only in-frame clones and drops some. The repertoire holds about 160,000 clones, nearly 80% seen once, with over 11% in the top ten. The material sequenced was peripheral blood. Source of these receptors: a woman of 80 years or more with acute or convalescent COVID-19. Each CDR3 is given with its conserved first and last residue. D genes are given only for firm matches. Some rows have no size entry. The others give once, few or many, or a class for an expanded clone.

cdr3_nt cdr3_aa clone_size j_call v_call d_call
TGCGCCAGCAGCCAAGTGGGGACAGGGTTCAATCAGCCCCAGCATTTT CASSQVGTGFNQPQHF . TRBJ1-5 TRBV4-1 TRBD1
TGCGCCAGCAGCATCGGGGGGTACACTGAAGCTTTCTTT CASSIGGYTEAFF few TRBJ1-1 TRBV5-1 .
TGCGCCAGCAGCTTGGACATTAACTATGGCTACACCTTC CASSLDINYGYTF . TRBJ1-2 TRBV5-1 .
TGTGCCTGGAGGAGTTGGACTAGCGGGGAGACCCAGTACTTC CAWRSWTSGETQYF few TRBJ2-5 TRBV30 TRBD2
TGTGCCGGACAGGGGGGGGCATTTCGGGAGCTCTCATCCTACGAGCAGTACTTC CAGQGGAFRELSSYEQYF . TRBJ2-7 TRBV2 TRBD1
TGTGCCAGCAGTTTAAGTGGGACAGGGAAGGGAAACACCATATATTTT CASSLSGTGKGNTIYF few TRBJ1-3 TRBV27 TRBD1
TGTGCCAGCAGCTCCGGACTAGCGGGAGGTCATGAGCAGTTCTTC CASSSGLAGGHEQFF . TRBJ2-1 TRBV7-2 TRBD2
TGTGCCAGCATCCTAAGGGCAGGGGGAGATACTGAAGCTTTCTTT CASILRAGGDTEAFF . TRBJ1-1 TRBV27 TRBD1
TGTGCCAGCAGCTTAGGCGGTGCCAACACCGGGGAGCTGTTTTTT CASSLGGANTGELFF . TRBJ2-2 TRBV11-2 .
TGTGCCAGCAGTTTAAGGGGTCAGACTGAAGCTTTCTTT CASSLRGQTEAFF few TRBJ1-1 TRBV12-3/TRBV12-4 .
TGTGCCAGCAGTGATGCACAGGGGGCCGGGACCCAGTACTTC CASSDAQGAGTQYF . TRBJ2-5 TRBV6-1 TRBD1
TGTGCCAGCTGGACTAGCGGGAGTTCCGGGACCCAGTACTTC CASWTSGSSGTQYF . TRBJ2-5 TRBV27 TRBD2
TGTGCCAGCAGTTTGCCTCCCTGGGGGACTAGCGGGAAGATGGGTACAGATACGCAGTATTTT CASSLPPWGTSGKMGTDTQYF once TRBJ2-3 TRBV28 TRBD2
TGTGCCAGCAGTTCACCCACACCACCGCGGGATACGCAGTATTTT CASSSPTPPRDTQYF . TRBJ2-3 TRBV28 .
TGCGCCAGCAGCTTGGGCGAATACGAGCAGTACTTC CASSLGEYEQYF . TRBJ2-7 TRBV5-1 .
TGTGCCAGCAGCACAGGGACAGGGGGGTCCTACGAGCAGTACTTC CASSTGTGGSYEQYF once TRBJ2-7 TRBV9 TRBD1
TGTGCCAGCAATCGGAACACTGAAGCTTTCTTT CASNRNTEAFF few TRBJ1-1 TRBV12-3/TRBV12-4 .
TGTGCCAGCAGCCGTACTAGCGGGGGGGCCCCCGGGGAGCTGTTTTTT CASSRTSGGAPGELFF . TRBJ2-2 TRBV7-2 TRBD2
TGTGCCACGCGGACAGACTCTGGGGCCAACGTCCTGACTTTC CATRTDSGANVLTF . TRBJ2-6 TRBV2 .
TGCGCCAGCAGTTCAATAGCGAAGATTAGCACAGATACGCAGTATTTT CASSSIAKISTDTQYF . TRBJ2-3 TRBV5-1 .
TGTGCCATCAGCTTGGGGGTAGCGGGGATTTACAATGAGCAGTTCTTC CAISLGVAGIYNEQFF . TRBJ2-1 TRBV10-3 TRBD2
TGTGCCAGCAGTGAATTGGGGAGTACTGAAGCTTTCTTT CASSELGSTEAFF . TRBJ1-1 TRBV2 .